Below, 18 T cell receptor beta chains from the same sample are listed, as sequenced in a study of shared clonotypes between healthy human individuals. Clones were read by immunoSEQ multiplex PCR, and TCRdb kept only the in-frame ones, dropping some. The data show approximately 710,000 clones, 90% seen once. Sequenced sample: memory CD8+ T cells from PBMCs. The subset: CD45RO+ cells pooled with CCR7-negative TemRA cells. The source of these receptors is a man between 18 and 35 years old in good health. Some clones in this sample may be carry-over from other donors' samples.

The chain uses TRBV4-3 and TRBJ1-1; TRBD1 matches 7 bases. The germline gives CDR1 LGHNA, CDR2 YSLEER. The CDR3 has 17 residues. V shed 5 bases, J shed 0 bases, and the junction held 12 bases outside the gene matches. The CDR3 bases are TGCGCCAGCAGCGAAAGGACAGGTTGGGGGATGAACACTGAAGCTTTCTTT. This translates into CASSERTGWGMNTEAFF.

This chain uses TRBV7-9 with TRBJ2-1, with a tentative D call TRBD1 (6 bases). The CDR3 loop spans 15 amino acids. V lost 2 bases and J lost 8, with 16 bases in between. From germline, CDR1 is SEHNR and CDR2 FQNEAQ (reference sequence). The DNA for the CDR3 is TGTGCCAGCAGCTTAAGACAGGAGGCGAGCGATGAGCAGTTCTTC. Its protein is CASSLRQEASDEQFF.

The rearrangement uses TRBV27 and TRBJ2-5, with D possibly matching TRBD1 (6 bases). The CDR3 length is 15 residues. The ends were cut back, 0 bases at V and 1 base at J, with 9 bases in the middle. CDR1 and CDR2 (germline): MNHEY, SMNVEV (reference sequence). This CDR3 reads CASSLSWGLQETQYF. The CDR3 DNA reads TGTGCCAGCAGTTTATCGTGGGGGCTCCAAGAGACCCAGTACTTC.

DNA of the CDR3: TGTGCCAGCAGTTTCCGCGGCGGTAGCGGGCCGGAAGGTACCCTTTTGAATGAGCAGTTCTTC. Its protein is CASSFRGGSGPEGTLLNEQFF. The chain joins TRBV27 to TRBJ2-1, with TRBD2 matching over 7 bases. The CDR3 totals 21 residues. Trimming removed 3 bases from V and 7 bases from J; junction bases left unmatched: 27. Germline assignment: CDR1 MNHEY and CDR2 SMNVEV (reference sequence).

This clone came up once. V is TRBV5-6 and J is TRBJ2-7; D gene uncertain. The CDR3 has 14 amino acids. Germline V gene data show CDR1 as SGHDT and CDR2 as YYEEEE. With 0 bases removed from V and 0 bases from J, the gap between germline ends came to 7 bases. The CDR3 bases are TGTGCCAGCAGCTTGGCCGACGACTCCTACGAGCAGTACTTC. It yields the protein CASSLADDSYEQYF. The entire variable domain, with the rest obtained from reference TRBV5-6 and TRBJ2-7, is as follows: DAGVTQSPTHLIKTRGQQVTLRCSPKSGHDTVSWYQQALGQGPQFIFQYYEEEERQRGNFPDRFSGHQFPNYSSELNVNALLLGDSALYLCASSLADDSYEQYFGPGTRLTVT.

This clone was seen a handful of times. This chain links TRBV29-1 with TRBJ1-1, with D unresolved. This CDR3 is built from 11 residues. The ends were cut back, 3 bases at V and 4 bases at J, with 6 bases in the middle. From germline, CDR1 is SQVTM and CDR2 ANQGSEA. The chain's CDR3 is CSVDQGTEAFF. As DNA, the CDR3 is TGCAGCGTTGATCAAGGCACTGAAGCTTTCTTT.

CDR3 protein: CASSFAGVPDNQPQHF. DNA of the CDR3: TGTGCCAGCAGTTTCGCAGGGGTTCCCGACAATCAGCCCCAGCATTTT. This chain joins TRBV28 and TRBJ1-5; the D gene is possibly TRBD1 (6 bases). This CDR3 is 16 amino acids long. The germline V gene encodes CDR1 MDHEN and CDR2 SYDVKM. V lost 3 bases, J lost 3 bases, and 15 bases lay in between. Combining the CDR3 with reference TRBV28 and TRBJ1-5 gives the whole variable domain DVKVTQSSRYLVKRTGEKVFLECVQDMDHENMFWYRQDPGLGLRLIYFSYDVKMKEKGDIPEGYSVSREKKERFSLILESASTNQTSMYLCASSFAGVPDNQPQHFGDGTRLSIL.

The chain has TRBV6-1 and TRBJ1-5; TRBD1 agrees at 7 bases. The CDR3 spans 18 residues. Trimming cost V 1 base and J 4 bases; bases outside gene matches: 13. CDR1 is MNHNS and CDR2 is SASEGT in the germline V gene. The CDR3 DNA is TGTGCCAGCAGTGAAGAGGGAGGGAGGACAGGCGGGAATCAGCCCCAGCATTTT. This codes for CASSEEGGRTGGNQPQHF.

The table lists this clone with a few counts. J is TRBJ2-7 and V is TRBV19; 10 nucleotides match TRBD1. The V segment lost 5 bases and the J segment 2 bases; nucleotides outside the gene matches: 9. Looked up from germline, CDR1 is LNHDA and CDR2 is SQIVND (reference sequence). This CDR3 comprises 16 residues. The CDR3 region has the DNA TGTGCCAGTAGTTCCTACACCGGGACAGGGGCCTACGAGCAGTACTTC. It specifies CASSSYTGTGAYEQYF.

The gene calls are TRBV7-9 and TRBJ1-1; weak D call: TRBD1 (5 bases). The CDR3 contains 14 residues. The V end lost 5 bases, the J end lost 4 bases, and 14 bases lay between the germline ends. CDR1 is SEHNR and CDR2 is FQNEAQ in the germline V gene (reference sequence). CDR3 loop: CASSLVGEGTEAFF. The CDR3 DNA follows: TGTGCCAGCAGCCTCGTGGGGGAGGGCACTGAAGCTTTCTTT.

The genes are TRBV27 and TRBJ2-2; no firm D call. This CDR3 has 14 residues. Trimming left V 1 base short and J 5 bases short, with 8 bases between. CDR1 MNHEY and CDR2 SMNVEV come from the germline V gene (reference sequence). CDR3 sequence reads: CASSLWVGTGELFF. CDR3 sequence (DNA): TGTGCCAGCAGTTTATGGGTGGGGACCGGGGAGCTGTTTTTT.

The chain carries TRBV27 and TRBJ1-2; 10 bases align to TRBD1. The V gene's germline CDR1 is MNHEY and CDR2 SMNVEV (reference sequence). The CDR3 is 15 residues long. Trimming at V came to 4 bases and at J to 7 bases, leaving 9 bases not matched to a gene. The CDR3 DNA follows: TGTGCCAGCAGTTCGCCCCGACAGGGGGCGCCTGGCTACACCTTC. Protein sequence: CASSSPRQGAPGYTF.

The gene calls are TRBV5-1 and TRBJ2-1, with TRBD2 matching 14 bases. This CDR3 has 17 residues. CDR1 and CDR2 (germline): SGHRS, YFSETQ. Trimming took 5 bases from V and 2 from J; bases not matched to a gene: 6. The CDR3 nucleotides read TGCGCCAGCAGAAAGGGACTAGCGGGAGTTCCCTACAATGAGCAGTTCTTC. As protein: CASRKGLAGVPYNEQFF.

To note about this clone: Other nucleotide sequences from this sample produce the same CDR3. This chain joins TRBV9 and TRBJ2-3; D remains unclear. This CDR3 spans 11 amino acids. The V gene lost 5 bases and the J gene lost 4 bases, with 5 bases spanning the gap. Germline loops: CDR1 SGDLS, CDR2 YYNGEE. CDR3 protein: CASSASDTQYF. Here the CDR3 DNA reads TGTGCCAGCAGTGCCTCAGATACGCAGTATTTT.

This sequence joins TRBV11-3 and TRBJ2-3, with 13 bases that match TRBD2. The germline V gene encodes CDR1 SGHNT and CDR2 YENEEA. Germline trimming cut 6 bases from V and 1 base from J; bases unmatched to any gene: 10. The CDR3 totals 18 residues. The CDR3: CASSSGGLAGVGTDTQYF. Here the CDR3 DNA reads TGTGCCAGCAGTTCCGGAGGACTAGCGGGAGTCGGCACAGATACGCAGTATTTT.

This rearrangement joins TRBV4-3 to TRBJ1-2; a possible D gene is TRBD1 (5 bases). Germline CDR1 LGHNA, CDR2 YSLEER. V lost 0 bases and J lost 4, with 18 bases in between. This CDR3 region has 17 residues. This CDR3 reads CASSQERNVGTLYGYTF. CDR3 sequence (DNA): TGCGCCAGCAGCCAAGAGCGAAACGTCGGGACCCTCTATGGCTACACCTTC.

This chain connects TRBV7-9 to TRBJ1-4, with 10 bases aligning to TRBD1. The CDR3 has 15 amino acids. Germline CDR1 reads SEHNR; CDR2 reads FQNEAQ (reference sequence). The V segment lost 3 bases and the J segment 10 bases; nucleotides outside the gene matches: 8. The chain's CDR3 is CASSLGTGEFGKLFF. For the CDR3, the DNA is TGTGCCAGCAGCTTGGGGACAGGGGAGTTTGGAAAACTGTTTTTT.

This rearrangement joins TRBV19 to TRBJ1-5; TRBD1 might be the D (5 bases). The CDR3 is made up of 16 amino acids. Trimming pared 3 bases from V and 5 bases from J, leaving 17 bases between. Looked up from germline, CDR1 is LNHDA and CDR2 is SQIVND (reference sequence). Written as DNA, the CDR3 is TGTGCCAGTAGTATCCGGGGCCAAAAAGGGTATCAGCCCCAGCATTTT. Its translation: CASSIRGQKGYQPQHF. Complete variable domain (other parts from reference TRBV19 and TRBJ1-5): DGGITQSPKYLFRKEGQNVTLSCEQNLNHDAMYWYRQDPGQGLRLIYYSQIVNDFQKGDIAEGYSVSREKKESFPLTVTSAQKNPTAFYLCASSIRGQKGYQPQHFGDGTRLSIL.